This entry lists 28 T cell receptor beta chains sequenced from one sample in a study of a mutant IDH1 vaccine in newly diagnosed glioma. As to time point: week 11, during vaccination. With topical imiquimod, each dose of the vaccine consisted of 300 ug of mutant IDH1 20-mer peptide. These TCRs are of unknown antigen specificity. The protocol was immunoSEQ multiplex PCR, while the TCRdb copy is restricted to in-frame clones and leaves out a portion. The data contain around 65,000 clones, about 80% of them singletons. The source material was PBMCs, sampled from a glioma patient whose treatment included an IDH1 peptide vaccine. All receptors derive from a man aged 50-60 years with glioma.

V gene TRBV12-5 combines with J gene TRBJ2-2, with D possibly TRBD1 on 6 matching bases. This CDR3 region has 15 residues. Germline V CDR1 and CDR2: LGHNT, FRNRAP. With 2 bases removed from V and 4 bases from J, the gap between germline ends came to 11 bases. The CDR3 spells CASGLSGRGTGELFF. In nucleotides, the CDR3 is TGTGCTAGTGGTTTGAGTGGCAGGGGCACCGGGGAGCTGTTTTTT.

The chain combines TRBV27 with TRBJ2-3; TRBD1 is a possible D gene (6 bases). The V gene's germline CDR1 is MNHEY and CDR2 SMNVEV (reference sequence). The ends were cut back, 3 bases at V and 2 bases at J, with 21 bases in the middle. The CDR3 has 18 residues. Here the CDR3 DNA reads TGTGCCAGCAGTTTCGGCAGGGGCTCCCAATACATCACAGATACGCAGTATTTT. This sequence encodes CASSFGRGSQYITDTQYF.

This clone has only one observation. The V and J genes are TRBV5-1 and TRBJ2-5; tentatively, D is TRBD2 (6 bases). Trimming pared 6 bases from V and 4 bases from J, leaving 7 bases between. Germline CDR1 is SGHRS and CDR2 is YFSETQ. This CDR3 has 11 amino acids. The CDR3 sequence: CASKEGETQYF. The CDR3 nucleotides read TGCGCCAGCAAGGAGGGAGAGACCCAGTACTTC.

The rearrangement links TRBV7-2 to TRBJ2-7; 7 bases align to TRBD2. Germline loops: CDR1 SGHTA, CDR2 FQGNSA. The length of the CDR3 is 15 residues. The V and J ends lost 1 base and 2 bases, in that order; junction bases with no gene match: 5. The CDR3 nucleotides are TGTGCCAGCAGCTTAGACTGGCGGGGGACCTACGAGCAGTACTTC. It specifies CASSLDWRGTYEQYF.

The rearrangement uses TRBV19 and TRBJ2-5; TRBD2 agrees at 8 bases. Germline lookup yields CDR1 LNHDA and CDR2 SQIVND (reference sequence). CDR3 length equals 14 residues. J gave up 9 bases and V 10 bases, and 16 bases lay outside the gene matches. CDR3 DNA sequence: TGTGCCACCCATCCCGGGAGGGGACCGGGGGCCCAGTACTTC. Its protein is CATHPGRGPGAQYF.

The CDR3 DNA reads TGTGCCAGCAACTTCCCGGGGCTAGAGACCCAGTACTTC. Translation: CASNFPGLETQYF. This sequence joins TRBV28 and TRBJ2-5, with D possibly being TRBD1 or TRBD2 (5 bases each). The CDR3 has 13 amino acids. V was pared by 7 bases and J by 4 bases, with 13 bases between. CDR1 MDHEN and CDR2 SYDVKM come from the germline V gene. Variable domain in full (rest from reference TRBV28 and TRBJ2-5): DVKVTQSSRYLVKRTGEKVFLECVQDMDHENMFWYRQDPGLGLRLIYFSYDVKMKEKGDIPEGYSVSREKKERFSLILESASTNQTSMYLCASNFPGLETQYFGPGTRLLVL.

This chain connects TRBV27 to TRBJ2-7; D not resolved. The CDR3 runs to 13 residues. Germline values: CDR1 MNHEY, CDR2 SMNVEV (reference sequence). V was cut by 1 base and J by 6 bases, with 10 bases left in between. CDR3 DNA: TGTGCCAGCAGTTTATTCGGAGCCTTCGAGCAGTACTTC. Translated: CASSLFGAFEQYF.

The chain carries TRBV4-3 and TRBJ1-1, with 8 bases matching TRBD1. V gave up 4 bases and J gave up 7 bases; unmatched junction bases: 14. The CDR3 is 16 amino acids. Germline CDR1 reads LGHNA; CDR2 reads YSLEER. The CDR3 DNA reads as TGCGCCAGCAGCCTACGGCCAGGGGGCGTCAACGTTGAAGCTTTCTTT. It encodes CASSLRPGGVNVEAFF.

The V call is TRBV7-2, the J call TRBJ2-2; 13 bases are a match to TRBD2. CDR3 length: 15 residues. Per the germline V gene, CDR1 is SGHTA and CDR2 is FQGNSA. The ends lost 5 bases at V and 9 bases at J; junction bases unmatched: 6. The DNA for the CDR3 is TGTGCCAGCAGCCCTCGGACTAGCGGGAGCCGGGAGCTGTTTTTT. It encodes CASSPRTSGSRELFF.

The rearrangement joins TRBV15 to TRBJ1-5; the D is unclear. Germline V gives CDR1 LNHNV, CDR2 YYDKDF (reference sequence). Trimming shortened V by 1 base and J by 0 bases, and 10 bases separated the two germline ends. CDR3 length equals 16 residues. The CDR3 region is CATSRGGRLSNQPQHF. CDR3 nucleotides: TGTGCCACCAGCAGAGGCGGGCGTCTTAGCAATCAGCCCCAGCATTTT. The full variable domain, rest sourced from reference TRBV15 and TRBJ1-5, is DAMVIQNPRYQVTQFGKPVTLSCSQTLNHNVMYWYQQKSSQAPKLLFHYYDKDFNNEADTPDNFQSRRPNTSFCFLDIRSPGLGDTAMYLCATSRGGRLSNQPQHFGDGTRLSIL.

The chain has TRBV9 and TRBJ1-1; D remains ambiguous. Germline V gene sequence: CDR1 SGDLS, CDR2 YYNGEE. The V end lost 1 base, the J end lost 4 bases, and 11 bases lay between the germline ends. The CDR3 length is 14 residues. The CDR3 loop reads CASSVSGIGTEAFF. CDR3 nucleotides: TGTGCCAGCAGCGTATCGGGGATTGGCACTGAAGCTTTCTTT.

The chain carries TRBV7-2 and TRBJ1-3; D might be TRBD1 (5 bases). The CDR3 has 13 residues. The ends were cut back, 4 bases at V and 9 bases at J, with 13 bases in the middle. Germline CDR1 and CDR2: SGHTA and FQGNSA. CDR3 in amino acids: CASSSGVSGTIYF. CDR3 coding DNA: TGTGCCAGCAGCTCGGGGGTCTCGGGCACCATATATTTT. The full variable domain, rest sourced from reference TRBV7-2 and TRBJ1-3, is GAGVSQSPSNKVTEKGKDVELRCDPISGHTALYWYRQSLGQGLEFLIYFQGNSAPDKSGLPSDRFSAERTGGSVSTLTIQRTQQEDSAVYLCASSSGVSGTIYFGEGSWLTVV.

The J gene is TRBJ2-2, the V gene TRBV5-6, with 7 positions matching TRBD1. Trimming removed 4 bases from V and 7 bases from J; junction bases left unmatched: 10. Germline CDR1 is SGHDT and CDR2 is YYEEEE. This CDR3 is built from 15 residues. CDR3 DNA sequence: TGTGCCAGCAGCCCGGACAGGCGGGCATTCGGGGAGCTGTTTTTT. This encodes CASSPDRRAFGELFF.

This sequence joins TRBV11-2 and TRBJ2-7, with 9 bases matching TRBD1. This CDR3 is 14 amino acids long. J was trimmed by 5 bases and V by 5 bases; bases with no gene match: 7. In germline, CDR1 is SGHAT, CDR2 FQNNGV. CDR3 protein: CASSLGTGYDEQYF. The CDR3 coding sequence is TGTGCCAGCAGCCTGGGGACAGGGTACGACGAGCAGTACTTC.

The rearrangement links TRBV5-4 to TRBJ2-1; perhaps TRBD2 as D (5 bases). Germline CDR1 and CDR2: SGHNT and YYREEE (reference sequence). The CDR3 consists of 16 residues. Between the trimmed V and J ends, which lost 5 bases and 4 bases, there was a span of 19 bases. CDR3 nucleotide sequence: TGTGCCAGCAGTCCGGGGAGCAGGAGACCATACAATGAGCAGTTCTTC. Its translation is CASSPGSRRPYNEQFF.

The rearrangement uses TRBV2 and TRBJ2-7; 8 bases agree with TRBD2. V lost 5 bases to trimming and J lost 2 bases; unmatched junction nucleotides: 14. Germline lookup yields CDR1 SNHLY and CDR2 FYNNEI. CDR3 length: 17 amino acids. In DNA, the CDR3 is TGTGCCAGCAGTCAAGAGGTTGGCGGGGGGAATACCTACGAGCAGTACTTC. Protein product: CASSQEVGGGNTYEQYF. Full variable domain (remainder filled in from reference TRBV2 and TRBJ2-7): EPEVTQTPSHQVTQMGQEVILRCVPISNHLYFYWYRQILGQKVEFLVSFYNNEISEKSEIFDDQFSVERPDGSNFTLKIRSTKLEDSAMYFCASSQEVGGGNTYEQYFGPGTRLTVT.

The V gene is TRBV7-2, the J gene TRBJ2-5, with TRBD1 as a possible D gene (6 bases). Trimming removed 4 bases at V and 1 base at J, with 7 bases between. The CDR3 extends over 13 amino acids. Germline loops: CDR1 SGHTA, CDR2 FQGNSA. The CDR3 DNA follows: TGTGCCAGCAGCTACAGGGTCCAAGAGACCCAGTACTTC. Amino acids: CASSYRVQETQYF.

The chain employs TRBV19 and TRBJ1-1; 7 positions agree with TRBD1. Trimming at V came to 7 bases and at J to 6 bases, leaving 5 bases not matched to a gene. This CDR3 has 12 amino acids. In germline, CDR1 is LNHDA, CDR2 SQIVND (reference sequence). The CDR3 loop is CASTLGTAEAFF. The CDR3 DNA sequence: TGTGCCAGTACCCTAGGGACAGCTGAAGCTTTCTTT.

This chain links TRBV7-2 with TRBJ2-7, with D possibly matching TRBD2 (6 bases). Trimming pared 3 bases from V and 0 bases from J, leaving 12 bases between. CDR3 length: 15 amino acids. The germline V gene has CDR1 SGHTA and CDR2 FQGNSA. CDR3 amino acids: CASSLSVGGSYEQYF. The CDR3 DNA is TGTGCCAGCAGCTTGAGCGTCGGGGGCTCCTACGAGCAGTACTTC. Together with reference TRBV7-2 and TRBJ2-7, the CDR3 gives the full variable domain: GAGVSQSPSNKVTEKGKDVELRCDPISGHTALYWYRQSLGQGLEFLIYFQGNSAPDKSGLPSDRFSAERTGGSVSTLTIQRTQQEDSAVYLCASSLSVGGSYEQYFGPGTRLTVT.

V gene TRBV28 combines with J gene TRBJ1-2; D is ambiguous. The germline V gene has CDR1 MDHEN and CDR2 SYDVKM. With 5 bases removed from V and 4 bases from J, the gap between germline ends came to 8 bases. This CDR3 is 12 amino acids long. This CDR3 reads CASSQDLYGYTF. The DNA of the CDR3 is TGTGCCAGCAGTCAGGACCTCTATGGCTACACCTTC.

The chain uses TRBV6-1 and TRBJ1-5; 9 bases line up with TRBD1. Germline V gene sequence: CDR1 MNHNS, CDR2 SASEGT. The CDR3 totals 14 residues. V trimming: 10 bases; J trimming: 6 bases; junction bases outside the gene matches: 10. CDR3 protein: CAILFTGGGQPQHF. The CDR3 DNA sequence: TGTGCCATCCTATTTACAGGGGGCGGTCAGCCCCAGCATTTT.

The chain uses TRBV29-1 and TRBJ2-5, with 14 positions matching TRBD2. There are 14 residues in the CDR3. The J segment lost 11 bases and the V segment lost 1 base, leaving 6 bases of the junction unmatched. Germline CDR1 reads SQVTM; CDR2 reads ANQGSEA. CDR3 bases: TGCAGCGTTGAAGTGACTAGCGGGAGGGGGGCTCAGTACTTC. This codes for CSVEVTSGRGAQYF.

V usage is TRBV4-1 and J usage is TRBJ1-4; TRBD1 is a possible D gene (6 bases). CDR3 length equals 16 residues. Trimming removed 0 bases from V and 4 bases from J, with 12 bases in between. Germline values: CDR1 MGHRA, CDR2 YSYEKL. CDR3 sequence (DNA): TGCGCCAGCAGCCAAGAATGGGGGGCCTTTAATGAAAAACTGTTTTTT. This encodes CASSQEWGAFNEKLFF.

Here the CDR3 DNA reads TGTGCCAGCAGCGCGGCAGGTCAGCAGTACTTC. Its translation: CASSAAGQQYF. The rearrangement links TRBV6-5 to TRBJ2-7; D remains unclear. Deletions cut 6 bases from V and 8 bases from J, with 11 bases between. Germline V gene sequence: CDR1 MNHEY, CDR2 SVGAGI. This CDR3 comprises 11 residues.

The V call is TRBV7-2, the J call TRBJ2-1; 9 nucleotides line up with TRBD2. The CDR3 spans 16 residues. Unmatched junction bases numbered 12, after V lost 5 bases and J lost 7 bases. In germline, CDR1 is SGHTA, CDR2 FQGNSA. For the CDR3, the DNA is TGTGCCAGCAGCCCTTATAGGGCGGGAGGGTCAAATGAGCAGTTCTTC. Its translation: CASSPYRAGGSNEQFF. The full variable domain, in which reference TRBV7-2 and TRBJ2-1 provide the parts outside the CDR3, is GAGVSQSPSNKVTEKGKDVELRCDPISGHTALYWYRQSLGQGLEFLIYFQGNSAPDKSGLPSDRFSAERTGGSVSTLTIQRTQQEDSAVYLCASSPYRAGGSNEQFFGPGTRLTVL.

The gene calls are TRBV29-1 and TRBJ1-1; tentative D call: TRBD1 (5 bases). V lost 7 bases and J 0 bases, leaving 12 bases between the germline ends. This CDR3 is 13 amino acids long. Germline-derived CDR1 and CDR2 are SQVTM and ANQGSEA. As DNA, the CDR3 is TGCAGCGGGGGACTGACAATGAACACTGAAGCTTTCTTT. Residues: CSGGLTMNTEAFF.

This chain connects TRBV6-5 to TRBJ2-7; perhaps TRBD2 as D (5 bases). Trimming removed 4 bases from V and 9 bases from J, with 10 bases in between. Germline CDR1 and CDR2: MNHEY and SVGAGI. The CDR3 length is 11 residues. CDR3 in DNA: TGTGCCAGCAGTTCGACTACGGGGCAGTACTTC. Its protein product is CASSSTTGQYF.

The chain recombines TRBV7-9 with TRBJ2-5, with D uncertain. Trimming took 5 bases from V and 0 from J, leaving 1 base between them. Germline V gene data show CDR1 as SEHNR and CDR2 as FQNEAQ (reference sequence). The CDR3 is 11 residues long. CDR3 DNA sequence: TGTGCCAGCAGCGACCAAGAGACCCAGTACTTC. It specifies CASSDQETQYF.